One sample yielded the 21 T cell receptor beta chains listed below, sequenced in a study of blood T cell repertoires in COVID-19. Repertoires were generated with immunoSEQ multiplex PCR, while TCRdb's copy carries only in-frame clones and drops some. The sample includes roughly 360,000 clones, 80% to 85% of them seen just once. The sample was PBMCs or T cells enriched from blood (not recorded which). The receptors come from a woman aged 45-60 years who had recovered from COVID-19.

Remarks on this clone: Other DNA variants within this sample encode the same CDR3. This rearrangement joins TRBV2 to TRBJ1-3, with 7 nucleotides matching TRBD1. The junction had 3 bases not matched to a gene; V was cut back by 6 bases and J by 4 bases. The CDR3 length is 13 residues. Germline V gene data show CDR1 as SNHLY and CDR2 as FYNNEI. CDR3 region: CASRTGFGNTIYF. For the CDR3, the DNA is TGTGCCAGCAGGACAGGGTTCGGAAACACCATATATTTT. The full variable domain, with the rest looked up from reference TRBV2 and TRBJ1-3, is EPEVTQTPSHQVTQMGQEVILRCVPISNHLYFYWYRQILGQKVEFLVSFYNNEISEKSEIFDDQFSVERPDGSNFTLKIRSTKLEDSAMYFCASRTGFGNTIYFGEGSWLTVV.

This rearrangement joins TRBV11-3 to TRBJ2-2, with D perhaps matching TRBD1 (5 bases). With 2 bases removed from V and 0 bases from J, the gap between germline ends came to 13 bases. The CDR3 totals 17 residues. Germline lookup yields CDR1 SGHNT and CDR2 YENEEA. This chain's CDR3 is CASSLIGQRTNTGELFF. Written as DNA, the CDR3 is TGTGCCAGCAGCTTAATAGGACAAAGAACGAACACCGGGGAGCTGTTTTTT.

The chain carries TRBV5-1 and TRBJ2-5; weak D call: TRBD1 (5 bases). CDR1 and CDR2 from the germline V gene are SGHRS and YFSETQ. The CDR3 totals 15 residues. The germline V and J ends were trimmed by 0 bases and 3 bases, with 12 bases remaining between them. The CDR3, as DNA: TGCGCCAGCAGCTTGGCGACAGCCGATAAAGAGACCCAGTACTTC. Protein sequence: CASSLATADKETQYF.

The V gene is TRBV19, the J gene TRBJ1-1; D uncertain. This CDR3 is 16 amino acids long. Germline loops: CDR1 LNHDA, CDR2 SQIVND (reference sequence). Between the trimmed V and J ends, which lost 6 bases and 1 base, there was a span of 18 bases. The CDR3 DNA follows: TGTGCCAGTAGACCGACTGCGGGCCGGAGGAACACTGAAGCTTTCTTT. The encoded protein is CASRPTAGRRNTEAFF. The complete variable domain, with remaining parts taken from reference TRBV19 and TRBJ1-1, reads DGGITQSPKYLFRKEGQNVTLSCEQNLNHDAMYWYRQDPGQGLRLIYYSQIVNDFQKGDIAEGYSVSREKKESFPLTVTSAQKNPTAFYLCASRPTAGRRNTEAFFGQGTRLTVV.

The chain uses TRBV15 and TRBJ2-2; 8 bases agree with TRBD2. V was clipped by 3 bases and J by 6 bases; unmatched bases: 3. Germline V lookup: CDR1 LNHNV, CDR2 YYDKDF (reference sequence). This CDR3 is built from 14 residues. CDR3 residues: CATSRVREAGELFF. CDR3 coding DNA: TGTGCCACCAGCAGGGTGCGGGAGGCCGGGGAGCTGTTTTTT.

This chain uses TRBV3-1 (or the pseudogene TRBV3-2) with TRBJ2-7; 11 bases agree with TRBD2. The CDR3 contains 20 residues. V lost 3 bases and J lost 0; bases outside the gene matches: 16. Germline CDR1 LGHDT, CDR2 YNNKEL (reference sequence). Written as DNA, the CDR3 is TGTGCCAGCAGCCAGGCAATTCCGGGACTAGCGGCCCTCTTCTCCTACGAGCAGTACTTC. Its protein is CASSQAIPGLAALFSYEQYF.

This chain uses TRBV19 with TRBJ1-1; D may be TRBD1 (6 bases). CDR1 is LNHDA and CDR2 is SQIVND in the germline V gene (reference sequence). The V end was cut by 4 bases, the J end by 5 bases, with 14 bases between. CDR3 length equals 14 residues. The CDR3, as DNA: TGTGCCAGTAGTAGAAGTGGACAGAAGACTGAAGCTTTCTTT. This encodes CASSRSGQKTEAFF.

This clone appeared a few times. The V gene is TRBV30, the J gene TRBJ2-7; no clear D gene. The V end lost 3 bases, the J end lost 9 bases, and 15 bases lay between the germline ends. The CDR3 consists of 12 residues. Germline-derived CDR1 and CDR2 are GTSNPN and SVGIG (reference sequence). The CDR3: CAWRAGESVQYF. DNA for the CDR3: TGTGCCTGGAGGGCAGGTGAGAGTGTGCAGTACTTC.

The J gene is TRBJ2-7, the V gene TRBV10-2; 14 nucleotides match TRBD2. The CDR3 consists of 17 residues. V trimming: 4 bases; J trimming: 4 bases; junction bases outside the gene matches: 9. Germline values: CDR1 WSHSY, CDR2 SAAADI. CDR3 coding DNA: TGCGCCAGCAGTGCGACTAGCGGGAGGGTAGCGGGTTACGAGCAGTACTTC. Encoded protein: CASSATSGRVAGYEQYF.

The chain combines TRBV5-6 with TRBJ1-3; the D gene is possibly TRBD1 (5 bases). The CDR3 extends over 16 amino acids. The germline gives CDR1 SGHDT, CDR2 YYEEEE. V lost 1 base to trimming and J lost 0 bases, with 11 bases between them. CDR3 nucleotides: TGTGCCAGCAGCTTGCCAGGGCGGAACTCTGGAAACACCATATATTTT. Encoded protein: CASSLPGRNSGNTIYF. Based on the CDR3 plus reference TRBV5-6 and TRBJ1-3, the full variable domain is DAGVTQSPTHLIKTRGQQVTLRCSPKSGHDTVSWYQQALGQGPQFIFQYYEEEERQRGNFPDRFSGHQFPNYSSELNVNALLLGDSALYLCASSLPGRNSGNTIYFGEGSWLTVV.

This chain joins TRBV14 and TRBJ2-5, with 10 bases identical to TRBD2. Per germline, CDR1 SGHDN and CDR2 FVKESK. The CDR3 length is 15 residues. The junction had 6 bases not matched to a gene; V was cut back by 3 bases and J by 5 bases. DNA for the CDR3: TGTGCCAGCAGCCAGGTAGCGGGGGGTGCGGAGACCCAGTACTTC. Its translation is CASSQVAGGAETQYF.

This rearrangement joins TRBV7-2 to TRBJ1-1; D call uncertain. The V gene lost 5 bases and the J gene lost 11 bases, with 12 bases spanning the gap. The CDR3 is made up of 11 amino acids. Germline-derived CDR1 and CDR2 are SGHTA and FQGNSA. CDR3 bases: TGTGCCAGCAGCCCCGGCGGGTCCGCTTTCTTT. Amino acid sequence: CASSPGGSAFF.

This chain joins TRBV3-1 (or the pseudogene TRBV3-2) and TRBJ1-1; 8 bases map to TRBD1. The CDR3 contains 16 residues. Losses at the gene ends were 1 base for V and 0 bases for J; bases not matched to a gene: 4. Germline CDR1 and CDR2: LGHDT and YNNKEL (reference sequence). The CDR3 here is CASSQAGTGLNTEAFF. As DNA, the CDR3 is TGTGCCAGCAGCCAAGCGGGGACAGGCTTGAACACTGAAGCTTTCTTT.

V gene TRBV6-5 combines with J gene TRBJ2-7, with D possibly TRBD1 on 5 matching bases. Trimming stripped 5 bases from V and 3 bases from J, with 8 bases between. Germline CDR1 reads MNHEY; CDR2 reads SVGAGI. The CDR3 extends over 12 amino acids. The chain's CDR3 is CASSLGDYEQYF. The CDR3 DNA follows: TGTGCCAGCAGTCTAGGGGACTACGAGCAGTACTTC.

The chain carries TRBV7-3 and TRBJ2-1, with a weak D call TRBD2 (6 bases). With 0 bases removed from V and 7 bases from J, the gap between germline ends came to 10 bases. This CDR3 spans 14 amino acids. Germline CDR1 is SGHTA and CDR2 is FQGTGA. The CDR3: CASSLTAGGNEQFF. The CDR3 nucleotides read TGTGCCAGCAGCTTAACGGCTGGAGGGAATGAGCAGTTCTTC.

The chain recombines TRBV2 with TRBJ1-1; D gene unclear. Germline CDR1 reads SNHLY; CDR2 reads FYNNEI. The CDR3 runs to 12 residues. Trimming cost V 6 bases and J 0 bases, with 5 bases left between them. DNA of the CDR3: TGTGCCAGCAGGAGGGTGAACACTGAAGCTTTCTTT. Encoded protein: CASRRVNTEAFF.

The chain couples TRBV6-5 to TRBJ1-5; a weak D match, TRBD1 (5 bases). This CDR3 contains 13 residues. Germline CDR1 MNHEY, CDR2 SVGAGI. Trimming removed 6 bases from V and 4 bases from J, with 10 bases in between. CDR3 DNA sequence: TGTGCCAGCAGATCGGGGGGGAATCAGCCCCAGCATTTT. It specifies CASRSGGNQPQHF.

The chain recombines TRBV18 with TRBJ1-3, with a tentative D call TRBD1 (5 bases). This CDR3 is built from 15 residues. The germline gives CDR1 KGHSH, CDR2 LQKENI. V was clipped by 2 bases and J by 4 bases, with 12 bases between them. Here the CDR3 DNA reads TGTGCCAGCTCACCAGGAGGGGAGCCCGGAAACACCATATATTTT. Translation: CASSPGGEPGNTIYF.

The V gene is TRBV14, the J gene TRBJ2-3; D unresolved. Germline V CDR1 and CDR2: SGHDN, FVKESK. The CDR3 is 15 residues long. Between the trimmed V and J ends, which lost 4 bases and 0 bases, there was a span of 11 bases. CDR3: CASSRVSRSTDTQYF. In DNA, the CDR3 is TGTGCCAGCAGCCGCGTAAGTAGAAGCACAGATACGCAGTATTTT.

The CDR3: CASSAGGEAFF. CDR3 nucleotide sequence: TGTGCCAGTAGTGCCGGGGGGGAAGCTTTCTTT. The chain recombines TRBV19 with TRBJ1-1; D perhaps matches TRBD1 (5 bases). V lost 5 bases and J 8 bases, leaving 9 bases between the germline ends. The CDR3 is 11 amino acids. Germline CDR1 and CDR2: LNHDA and SQIVND (reference sequence). The full variable domain, with the rest looked up from reference TRBV19 and TRBJ1-1, is DGGITQSPKYLFRKEGQNVTLSCEQNLNHDAMYWYRQDPGQGLRLIYYSQIVNDFQKGDIAEGYSVSREKKESFPLTVTSAQKNPTAFYLCASSAGGEAFFGQGTRLTVV.

The CDR3: CASSPAHGYEAFF. The DNA for the CDR3 is TGTGCCAGCAGCCCAGCCCACGGGTATGAAGCTTTCTTT. The V and J genes are TRBV7-8 and TRBJ1-1, with D unclear. Per germline, CDR1 SGHVS and CDR2 FQNEAQ. Trimming took off 5 bases at V and 7 bases at J, with 14 bases between the two ends. The CDR3 extends over 13 amino acids.